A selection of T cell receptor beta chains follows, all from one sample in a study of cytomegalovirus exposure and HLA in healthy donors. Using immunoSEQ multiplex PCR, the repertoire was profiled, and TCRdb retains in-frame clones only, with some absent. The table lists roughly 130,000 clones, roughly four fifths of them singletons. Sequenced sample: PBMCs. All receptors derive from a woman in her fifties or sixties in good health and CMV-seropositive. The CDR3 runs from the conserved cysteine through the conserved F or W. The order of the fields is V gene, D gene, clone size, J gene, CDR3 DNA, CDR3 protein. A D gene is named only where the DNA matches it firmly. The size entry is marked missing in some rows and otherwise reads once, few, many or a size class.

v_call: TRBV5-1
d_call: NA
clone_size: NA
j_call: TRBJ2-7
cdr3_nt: TGCGCCAGCAGCACCATACAGGGTGGAAACCACGAGCAGTACTTC
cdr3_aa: CASSTIQGGNHEQYF

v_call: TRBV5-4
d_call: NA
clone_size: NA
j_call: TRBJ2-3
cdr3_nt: TGTGCCAGCAGCGCGGACTACACCAGCACAGATACGCAGTATTTT
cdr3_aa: CASSADYTSTDTQYF

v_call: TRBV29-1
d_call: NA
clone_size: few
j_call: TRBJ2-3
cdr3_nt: TGCAGCGTTATGCGAAAAACGGCGGGAATTCAGCCAGATACGCAGTATTTT
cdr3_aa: CSVMRKTAGIQPDTQYF

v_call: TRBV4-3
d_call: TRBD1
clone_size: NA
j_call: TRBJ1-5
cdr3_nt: TGCGCCAGCAGCCAAGATGTAGTAGGGCAGGGGGGCAATCAGCCCCAGCATTTT
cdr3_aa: CASSQDVVGQGGNQPQHF

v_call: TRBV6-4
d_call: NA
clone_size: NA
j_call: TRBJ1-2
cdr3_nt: TGTGCCACCCCCGACAGGCCCCACTATGGCTACACCTTC
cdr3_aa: CATPDRPHYGYTF

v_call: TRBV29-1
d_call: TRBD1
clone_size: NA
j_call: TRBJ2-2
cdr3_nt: TGCAGCGTCGCACAGGGGGCTGGCACCGGGGAGCTGTTTTTT
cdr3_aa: CSVAQGAGTGELFF

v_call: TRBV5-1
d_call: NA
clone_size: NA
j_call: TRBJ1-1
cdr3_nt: TGCGCCAGCAGCCGCGAGCTGAACACTGAAGCTTTCTTT
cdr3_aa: CASSRELNTEAFF

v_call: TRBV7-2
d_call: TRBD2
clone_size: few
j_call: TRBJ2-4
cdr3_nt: TGTGCCAGCAGCTTAGCCGCACGGAGCGGGGGCCAGGGGAACATTCAGTACTTC
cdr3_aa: CASSLAARSGGQGNIQYF

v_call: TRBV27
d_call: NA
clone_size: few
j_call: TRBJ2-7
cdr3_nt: TGTGCCAGCAGGCAAAATGGCGGGGGCCTTTTCTACGAGCAGTACTTC
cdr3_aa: CASRQNGGGLFYEQYF

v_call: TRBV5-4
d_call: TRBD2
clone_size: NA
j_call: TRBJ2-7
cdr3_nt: TGTGCCAGCAGCTTGACTAGCGGCTTCTACGAGCAGTACTTC
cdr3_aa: CASSLTSGFYEQYF

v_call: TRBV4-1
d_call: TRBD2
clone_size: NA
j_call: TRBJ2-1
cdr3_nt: TGCGCCAGCAGCCAAAACAGCGGGACTTACAATGAGCAGTTCTTC
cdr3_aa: CASSQNSGTYNEQFF

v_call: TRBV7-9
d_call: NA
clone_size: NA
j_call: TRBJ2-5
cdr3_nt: TGTGCCAGCAGCTTCCAGGGAGAGACCCAGTACTTC
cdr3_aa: CASSFQGETQYF

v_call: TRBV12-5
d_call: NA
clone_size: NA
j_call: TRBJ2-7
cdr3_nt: TGTGCTAGTGGTTTGGTACTTTCTGGGCAGGGTATTCGATACGAGCAGTACTTC
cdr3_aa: CASGLVLSGQGIRYEQYF

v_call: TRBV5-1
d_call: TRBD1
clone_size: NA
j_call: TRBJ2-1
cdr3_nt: TGCGCCAGCAGCCCCGGGACAGGGCCTAATAATGAGCAGTTCTTC
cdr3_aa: CASSPGTGPNNEQFF

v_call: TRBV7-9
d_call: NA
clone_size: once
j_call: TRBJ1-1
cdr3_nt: TGTGCCAGCAGCTTTCAGACAGGTGAAGGCACTGAAGCTTTCTTT
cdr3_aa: CASSFQTGEGTEAFF

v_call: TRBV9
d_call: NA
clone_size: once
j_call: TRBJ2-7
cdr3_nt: TGTGCCAGCAGCGAACAGATTCTCTCCTACGAGCAGTACTTC
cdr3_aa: CASSEQILSYEQYF

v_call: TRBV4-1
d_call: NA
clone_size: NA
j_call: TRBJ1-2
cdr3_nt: TGCGCCAGCCGCAACGGTTGGTTCCCTAACTATGGCTACACCTTC
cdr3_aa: CASRNGWFPNYGYTF

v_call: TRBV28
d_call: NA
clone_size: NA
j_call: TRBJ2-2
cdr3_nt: TGTGCCAGCAGTAAAACTAGGACCGGGGAGCTGTTTTTT
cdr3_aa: CASSKTRTGELFF

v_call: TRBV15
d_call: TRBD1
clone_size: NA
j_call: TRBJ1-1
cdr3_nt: TGTGCCACAGGGGACAGGGAGAACACTGAAGCTTTCTTT
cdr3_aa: CATGDRENTEAFF

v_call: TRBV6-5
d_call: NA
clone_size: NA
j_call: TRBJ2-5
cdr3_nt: TGTGCCAGCAGTTACCTACGAGGGGGAATAGGAGAGACCCAGTACTTC
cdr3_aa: CASSYLRGGIGETQYF

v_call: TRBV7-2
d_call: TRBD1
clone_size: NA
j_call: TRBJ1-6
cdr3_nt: TGTGCCAGCAGCTTAATGACAGGGACGAATTCACCCCTCCACTTT
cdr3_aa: CASSLMTGTNSPLHF

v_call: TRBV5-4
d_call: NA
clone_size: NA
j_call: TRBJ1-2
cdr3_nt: TGTGCCAGCAGGTCTCGGCAGGATGTTGGGGGCTACACCTTC
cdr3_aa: CASRSRQDVGGYTF

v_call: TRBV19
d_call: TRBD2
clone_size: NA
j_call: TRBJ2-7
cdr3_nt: TGTGCCAGTAGTACGGCGACTAGCGGGGCCCTCTCCTACGAGCAGTACTTC
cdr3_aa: CASSTATSGALSYEQYF

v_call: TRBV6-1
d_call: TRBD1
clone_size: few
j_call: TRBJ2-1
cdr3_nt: TGTGCCCTTCCTCCCGGGACAGACAATGAGCAGTTCTTC
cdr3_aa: CALPPGTDNEQFF

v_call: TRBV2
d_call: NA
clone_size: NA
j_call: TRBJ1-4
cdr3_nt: TGTGCCAGCATCGGGTATAATGAAAAACTGTTTTTT
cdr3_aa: CASIGYNEKLFF

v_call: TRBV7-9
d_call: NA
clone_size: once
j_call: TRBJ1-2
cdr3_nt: TGTGCCAGCAGCCAGCGGACAGCGATCTATGGCTACACCTTC
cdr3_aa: CASSQRTAIYGYTF

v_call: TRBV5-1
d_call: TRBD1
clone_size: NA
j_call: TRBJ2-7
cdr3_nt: TGCGCCAGCAAAAGGGACAGCTACTACGAGCAGTACTTC
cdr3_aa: CASKRDSYYEQYF

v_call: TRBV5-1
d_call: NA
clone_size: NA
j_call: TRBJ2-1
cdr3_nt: TGCGCCAGCAGCTTGGCAGGGTACTACAATGAGCAGTTCTTC
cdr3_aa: CASSLAGYYNEQFF

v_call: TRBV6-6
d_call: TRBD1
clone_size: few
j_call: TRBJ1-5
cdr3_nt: TGTGCCAGCAGTTACTCGGGGACAGAAAACGGACAGCCCCAGCATTTT
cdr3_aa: CASSYSGTENGQPQHF

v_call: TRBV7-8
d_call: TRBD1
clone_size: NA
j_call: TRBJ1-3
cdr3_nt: TGTGCCAGCAGCTTAAGACAGGGAGTCGAAAACACCATATATTTT
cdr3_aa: CASSLRQGVENTIYF

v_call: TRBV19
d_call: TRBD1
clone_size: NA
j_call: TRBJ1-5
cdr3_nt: TGTGCCAGTAGTCAGTCCCGGGACAGTCAGCCCCAGCATTTT
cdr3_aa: CASSQSRDSQPQHF

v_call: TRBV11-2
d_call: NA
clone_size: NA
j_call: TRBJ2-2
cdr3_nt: TGTGCCAGCAGCAGGACAGTGTTGAACACCGGGGAGCTGTTTTTT
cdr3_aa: CASSRTVLNTGELFF

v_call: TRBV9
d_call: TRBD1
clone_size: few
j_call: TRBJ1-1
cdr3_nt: TGTGCCAGCAGCTCCGGGACAGGACCCACTGAAGCTTTCTTT
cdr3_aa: CASSSGTGPTEAFF

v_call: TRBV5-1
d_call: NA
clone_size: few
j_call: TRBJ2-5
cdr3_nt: TGCGCCAGCAGCCCGGGTTCTCTCGGGGAGACCCAGTACTTC
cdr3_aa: CASSPGSLGETQYF

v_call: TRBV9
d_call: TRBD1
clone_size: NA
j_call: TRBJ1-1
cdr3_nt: TGTGCCAGCAGCGCCCGGGACAGGGGGCTTTGGAGAAACACTGAAGCTTTCTTT
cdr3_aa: CASSARDRGLWRNTEAFF